This T cell receptor (beta chain) was documented in a study of blood T cell repertoires in COVID-19. Study overall: The cDNA or gDNA used as material had been derived from T cells, B-cell-depleted T cells, or PBMCs.

As processed by the authors: Reference gene primer amplification gave nucleated cell count estimates. Profiling relied on immunoSEQ multiplex PCR, and the TCRdb table lists in-frame clones only, not all of them. V and J calls and clone size come straight from that table; D and trimming were deduced from the DNA. The table includes a few hundred thousand clones, 70% to 90% detected once. It was during active infection that Seattle patients were enrolled and then longitudinally followed. Germline loops: CDR1 SGHRS, CDR2 YFSETQ. The CDR3 contains 19 residues. V was cut by 4 bases and J by 1 base, with 23 bases left in between.

J is TRBJ2-2 and V is TRBV5-1; D may be TRBD2 (6 bases). The sequence was collected from a woman aged 25-40 years with COVID-19, enrolled during active disease. The sample was peripheral blood. CDR3 bases: TGCGCCAGCAGCCCCTACCTTCCCGGGGGTAGCTTGAACACCGGGGAGCTGTTTTTT. It encodes CASSPYLPGGSLNTGELFF.